A selection of T cell receptor beta chains follows, all from one sample in a study of blood T cell repertoires in COVID-19. Measured with immunoSEQ multiplex PCR; TCRdb has only the in-frame clones, and not every one. The data hold hundreds of thousands of clones, with about nine tenths observed a single time. The sequenced material came from peripheral blood. Receptors were obtained from a woman aged 45-60 years with COVID-19, enrolled during active disease. The CDR3 runs from the conserved cysteine through the conserved F or W. D genes are given only for firm matches. The size field is filled for only some rows; it gives once, few, many or a size class.

TRBD1,.,TRBV5-4,14,TRBJ2-1,TGTGCCACCCTTGGGGACAGGGGGCCTTCTGAGCAGTTCTTC,CATLGDRGPSEQFF
.,few,TRBV20-1,11,TRBJ1-1,TGCAGTGCTGCGACCGGGGCTGAAGCTTTCTTT,CSAATGAEAFF
TRBD2,.,TRBV11-1,14,TRBJ2-1,TGTGCCAGCAGTTCCGGACTAGCGGGACTTGAGCAGTTCTTC,CASSSGLAGLEQFF
.,few,TRBV7-9,11,TRBJ2-7,TGTGCCAGCAGCCAACTCTACGAGCAGTACTTC,CASSQLYEQYF
.,.,TRBV6-4,13,TRBJ2-3,TGTGCCAGCAGGGGGCTCGATGGCAATACGCAGTATTTT,CASRGLDGNTQYF
TRBD1,few,TRBV18,13,TRBJ2-7,TGTGCCAGCTCACCGGGACAGAGCTACGAGCAGTACTTC,CASSPGQSYEQYF
.,.,TRBV4-3,15,TRBJ2-1,TGCGCCAGCAGGCAGGCGGGAAGCTCCTACAATGAGCAGTTCTTC,CASRQAGSSYNEQFF
TRBD2,.,TRBV30,16,TRBJ2-3,TGTGCCTGGAGTCTGACGGGAGGACTATCCACAGATACGCAGTATTTT,CAWSLTGGLSTDTQYF
.,.,TRBV7-9,18,TRBJ2-1,TGTGCCAGCTACAGCTTACGATTAGGGGGAGAAGTCGTGAATGAGCAGTTCTTC,CASYSLRLGGEVVNEQFF
.,.,TRBV10-1,11,TRBJ1-1,TGCGCCAGCGGCCGGGGGACTGAAGCTTTCTTT,CASGRGTEAFF
.,.,TRBV11-2,14,TRBJ1-1,TGTGCCAGCAGCACCGACAGTTATTATGCTGAAGCTTTCTTT,CASSTDSYYAEAFF
TRBD1,.,TRBV6-5,15,TRBJ1-5,TGTGCCAGCAGCCCGGGACAGGTCTATGGTCAGCCCCAGCATTTT,CASSPGQVYGQPQHF
TRBD2,.,TRBV5-6,15,TRBJ2-7,TGTGCCAGCAGCTTGGGCGTAGCGGGAGGGCAAGAGCAGTACTTC,CASSLGVAGGQEQYF
TRBD1,.,TRBV18,15,TRBJ1-1,TGTGCCAGCTCACAACAGGGGGCGCAGGGCACTGAAGCTTTCTTT,CASSQQGAQGTEAFF
TRBD1,.,TRBV4-1,18,TRBJ1-3,TGCGCCAGCAGCCAAGATTCATTACAGGGGTTGTCTGGAAACACCATATATTTT,CASSQDSLQGLSGNTIYF
.,.,TRBV4-3,13,TRBJ2-3,TGCGCCAGCAGCCAAGATTGGAGTGATACGCAGTATTTT,CASSQDWSDTQYF
TRBD2,.,TRBV13,18,TRBJ2-1,TGTGCCAGCAGCCCCCGACTAGCGGGAGGTTCGTCCTACAATGAGCAGTTCTTC,CASSPRLAGGSSYNEQFF
TRBD1,.,TRBV5-5,15,TRBJ1-1,TGTGCCAGCAGCTTGAGAGGACAGGGGTTGACTGAAGCTTTCTTT,CASSLRGQGLTEAFF
.,.,TRBV7-3,14,TRBJ1-6,TGTGCCAGCAGCCAAACGGGAAATAATTCACCCCTCCACTTT,CASSQTGNNSPLHF
TRBD1,.,TRBV15,15,TRBJ1-2,TGTGCCACCAGCAGAGCGGACAGGCGATACTATGGCTACACCTTC,CATSRADRRYYGYTF
TRBD1,once,TRBV3-1/TRBV3-2,13,TRBJ2-7,TGTGCCAGCAGCCAATTCTCAACGGACAGGGCGGACTTC,CASSQFSTDRADF
TRBD2,.,TRBV6-4,15,TRBJ2-1,TGTGCCAGCAGTACTACTAGCGGGAGGGGGAATGAGCAGTTCTTC,CASSTTSGRGNEQFF
TRBD2,.,TRBV6-5,15,TRBJ2-7,TGTGCCAGCAGTTACGCTAGCGGGCCCCCCTACGAGCAGTACTTC,CASSYASGPPYEQYF
.,few,TRBV3-1/TRBV3-2,15,TRBJ1-1,TGTGCCAGCAGCCAGAATAAGCGGAGGAACACTGAAGCTTTCTTT,CASSQNKRRNTEAFF
.,few,TRBV6-6,15,TRBJ2-2,TGTGCCAGCAGTCCCGACAGGAGGAACACCGGGGAGCTGTTTTTT,CASSPDRRNTGELFF
.,.,TRBV29-1,13,TRBJ1-1,TGCAGCGTCTTACAGGTTCTGAACACTGAAGCTTTCTTT,CSVLQVLNTEAFF
TRBD2,once,TRBV3-1/TRBV3-2,17,TRBJ2-1,TGTGCCAGCAGCCAAGATTGGGGCGGGAGGGCCCTAAATGAGCAGTTCTTC,CASSQDWGGRALNEQFF
TRBD1,.,TRBV5-1,16,TRBJ2-7,TGCGCCAGCAGCTTGAATACCGGGACAGGGTCGAACGAGCAGTACTTC,CASSLNTGTGSNEQYF
TRBD1,.,TRBV25-1,18,TRBJ2-7,TGTGCCAGCAGTGAAGGAGTCCCAAGGACAGGGCAGTACTACGAGCAGTACTTC,CASSEGVPRTGQYYEQYF